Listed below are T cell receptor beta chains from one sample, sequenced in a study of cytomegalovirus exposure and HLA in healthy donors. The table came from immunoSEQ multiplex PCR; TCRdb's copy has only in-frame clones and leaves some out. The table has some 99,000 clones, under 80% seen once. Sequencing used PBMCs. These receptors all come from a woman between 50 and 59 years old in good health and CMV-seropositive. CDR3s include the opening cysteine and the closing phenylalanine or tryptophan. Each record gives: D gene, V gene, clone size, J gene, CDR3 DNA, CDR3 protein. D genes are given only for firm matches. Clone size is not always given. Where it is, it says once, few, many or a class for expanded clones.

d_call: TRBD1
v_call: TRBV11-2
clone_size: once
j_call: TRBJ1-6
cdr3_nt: TGTGCCAGCAGCTTAGTAGGGACAGGGGGTTCACCCCTCCACTTT
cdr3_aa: CASSLVGTGGSPLHF

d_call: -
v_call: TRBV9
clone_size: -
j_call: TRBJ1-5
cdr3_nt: TGTGCCAGCAGAGGACATCGCTGGGGCAATCAGCCCCAGCATTTT
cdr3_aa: CASRGHRWGNQPQHF

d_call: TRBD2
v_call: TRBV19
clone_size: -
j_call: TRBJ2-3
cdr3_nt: TGTGCCAGTAGGGGTAGCGGGGGGGCCGCGCAGTATTTT
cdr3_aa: CASRGSGGAAQYF

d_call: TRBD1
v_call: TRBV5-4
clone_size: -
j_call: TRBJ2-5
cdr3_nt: TGTGCCAGCAAGCAACAGGGGCAGTCCGAGACCCAGTACTTC
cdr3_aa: CASKQQGQSETQYF

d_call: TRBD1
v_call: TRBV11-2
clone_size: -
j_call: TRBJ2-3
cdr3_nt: TGTGCCAGCAGCTTAGCGTTGGCAGGGGGCGGGGAAGATACGCAGTATTTT
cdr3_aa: CASSLALAGGGEDTQYF

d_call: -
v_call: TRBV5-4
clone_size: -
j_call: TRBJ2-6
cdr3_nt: TGTGCCAGCAGCTTAGACAGGAGCTCTGGGGCCAACGGCCTGACTTTC
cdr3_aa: CASSLDRSSGANGLTF

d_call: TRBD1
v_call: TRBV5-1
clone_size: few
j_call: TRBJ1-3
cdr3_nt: TGCGCCAGCAGCTTGCACAGGGGAGGAAACACCATATATTTT
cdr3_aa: CASSLHRGGNTIYF

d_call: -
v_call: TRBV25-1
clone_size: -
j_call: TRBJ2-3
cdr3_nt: TGTGCCAGCACCTCTGGGGTGACAGTCACAGATACGCAGTATTTT
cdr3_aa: CASTSGVTVTDTQYF

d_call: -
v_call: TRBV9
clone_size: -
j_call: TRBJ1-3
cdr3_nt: TGTGCCAGCAGCGTTACAGCCTCCTCTGGAAACACCATATATTTT
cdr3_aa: CASSVTASSGNTIYF

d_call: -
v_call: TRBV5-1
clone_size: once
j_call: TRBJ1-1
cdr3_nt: TGCGCCAGCAGCTTCGAGACAGCGAACACTGAAGCTTTCTTT
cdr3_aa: CASSFETANTEAFF

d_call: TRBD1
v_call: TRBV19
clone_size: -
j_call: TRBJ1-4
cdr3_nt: TGTGCCAGTACTAGGACAGGGGTAGGGGAAAAACTGTTTTTT
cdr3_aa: CASTRTGVGEKLFF

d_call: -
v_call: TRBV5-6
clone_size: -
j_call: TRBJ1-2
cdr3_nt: TGTGCCAGCAGCACCGGACAGCGGGGCTACACCTTC
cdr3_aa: CASSTGQRGYTF

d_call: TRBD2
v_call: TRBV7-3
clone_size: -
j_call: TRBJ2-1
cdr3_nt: TGTGCCAGCAGCCCCGGACTAGCGGGAGAGGGTGAGCAGTTCTTC
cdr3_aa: CASSPGLAGEGEQFF

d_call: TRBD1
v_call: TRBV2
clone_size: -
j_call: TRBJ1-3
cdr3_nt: TGTGCCAGCAGCACGACAGGGGGCCTCGGCTCCCGATATTTT
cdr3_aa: CASSTTGGLGSRYF

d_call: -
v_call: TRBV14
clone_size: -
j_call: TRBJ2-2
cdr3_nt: TGTGCCAGCAGCCTCCAAGCTGGGGACGATAGGGGGGGGGACACCGGGGAGCTGTTTTTT
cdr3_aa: CASSLQAGDDRGGDTGELFF